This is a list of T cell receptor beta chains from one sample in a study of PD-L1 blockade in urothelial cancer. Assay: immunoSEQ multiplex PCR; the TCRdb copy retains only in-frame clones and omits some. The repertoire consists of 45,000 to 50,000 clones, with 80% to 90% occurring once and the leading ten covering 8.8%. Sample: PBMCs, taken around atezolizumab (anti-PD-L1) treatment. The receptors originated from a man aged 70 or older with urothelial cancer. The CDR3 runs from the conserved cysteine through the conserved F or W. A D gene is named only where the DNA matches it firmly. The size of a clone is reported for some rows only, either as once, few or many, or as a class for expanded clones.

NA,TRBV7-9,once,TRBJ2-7,CASSLAGGWEQYF,TGTGCCAGCAGCTTAGCGGGAGGATGGGAGCAGTACTTC
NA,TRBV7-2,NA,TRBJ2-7,CASSQTFSLAQHSYEQYF,TGTGCCAGCAGCCAGACCTTCTCTCTAGCGCAACATTCCTACGAGCAGTACTTC
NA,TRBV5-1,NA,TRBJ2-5,CASSLAGVAETQYF,TGCGCCAGCAGCTTGGCGGGAGTAGCAGAGACCCAGTACTTC
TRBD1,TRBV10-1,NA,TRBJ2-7,CASSDGTGGDYEQYF,TGCGCCAGCAGTGACGGGACAGGGGGCGACTACGAGCAGTACTTC
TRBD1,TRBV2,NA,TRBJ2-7,CASTNRQGATEQYF,TGTGCCAGCACCAACAGACAGGGGGCGACTGAGCAGTACTTC
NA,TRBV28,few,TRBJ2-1,CASRLEANSYNEQFF,TGTGCCAGCAGACTAGAAGCGAACTCCTACAATGAGCAGTTCTTC
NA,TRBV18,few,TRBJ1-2,CASSPPSSLSYGYTF,TGTGCCAGCTCACCACCGTCGAGTCTTAGCTATGGCTACACCTTC
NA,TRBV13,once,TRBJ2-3,CASTLVLGGGGTDTQYF,TGTGCCAGCACCCTTGTCTTGGGGGGTGGAGGCACAGATACGCAGTATTTT
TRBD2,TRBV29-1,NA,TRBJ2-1,CSVDRTSGPSSYNEQFF,TGCAGCGTTGACCGGACTAGCGGGCCGAGCTCCTACAATGAGCAGTTCTTC
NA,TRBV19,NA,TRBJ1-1,CASSIGLQVAAFF,TGTGCCAGTAGTATAGGATTACAGGTGGCAGCTTTCTTT
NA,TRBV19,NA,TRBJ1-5,CASTISGWGNQPQHF,TGTGCCAGCACGATATCAGGGTGGGGCAATCAGCCCCAGCATTTT
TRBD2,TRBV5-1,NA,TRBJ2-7,CASSLENGLGYEQYF,TGCGCCAGCAGCTTGGAGAATGGACTAGGCTACGAGCAGTACTTC
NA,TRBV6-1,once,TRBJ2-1,CASREQGTGDEQFF,TGTGCCAGCAGGGAACAGGGTACGGGGGATGAGCAGTTCTTC
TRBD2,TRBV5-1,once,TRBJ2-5,CASSFGGGGQETQYF,TGCGCCAGCAGCTTCGGTGGGGGGGGGCAAGAGACCCAGTACTTC
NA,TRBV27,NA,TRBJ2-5,CASSLWGEDGATQYF,TGTGCCAGCAGTTTATGGGGGGAGGACGGGGCGACCCAGTACTTC
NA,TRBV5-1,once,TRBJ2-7,CASSILSGTYEQYF,TGCGCCAGCAGCATTCTTAGCGGAACCTACGAGCAGTACTTC
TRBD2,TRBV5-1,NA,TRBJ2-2,CASSLISGSTGELFF,TGCGCCAGCAGCTTGATTAGCGGGAGCACCGGGGAGCTGTTTTTT
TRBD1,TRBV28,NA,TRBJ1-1,CASTPTGQANTEAFF,TGTGCCAGCACCCCGACGGGACAGGCGAACACTGAAGCTTTCTTT
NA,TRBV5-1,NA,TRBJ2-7,CASSLDRSSYEQYF,TGCGCCAGCAGCTTAGACAGAAGCTCCTACGAGCAGTACTTC
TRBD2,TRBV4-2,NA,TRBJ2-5,CASSTHGTSGEGETQYF,TGTGCCAGCAGCACTCACGGGACTAGCGGGGAGGGGGAGACCCAGTACTTC
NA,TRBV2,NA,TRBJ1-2,CASPAEAHRVRGRGYTF,TGTGCCAGCCCCGCCGAAGCCCACCGAGTCAGGGGCCGTGGCTACACCTTC
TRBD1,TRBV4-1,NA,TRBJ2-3,CASSQDRGTGGPDTQYF,TGCGCCAGCAGCCAAGATCGGGGGACAGGGGGCCCAGATACGCAGTATTTT
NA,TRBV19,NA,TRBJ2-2,CASSLSNGGELFF,TGTGCCAGTAGTCTATCGAACGGCGGGGAGCTGTTTTTT
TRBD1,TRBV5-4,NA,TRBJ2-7,CASSPGQRPYEQYF,TGTGCCAGCAGCCCGGGACAGCGCCCCTACGAGCAGTACTTC
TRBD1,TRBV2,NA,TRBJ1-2,CASTQDRASGGYTF,TGTGCCAGCACCCAAGACAGGGCCTCGGGTGGCTACACCTTC
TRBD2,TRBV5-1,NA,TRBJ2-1,CASSISGRPPNEQFF,TGCGCCAGCAGCATTAGCGGGAGACCCCCCAATGAGCAGTTCTTC
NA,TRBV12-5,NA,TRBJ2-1,CASGLGRDSYNEQFF,TGTGCTAGTGGTTTGGGGCGGGACTCCTACAATGAGCAGTTCTTC
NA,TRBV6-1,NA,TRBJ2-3,CASPKGLGFLDTQYF,TGTGCCAGCCCCAAGGGGCTTGGATTTTTAGATACGCAGTATTTT
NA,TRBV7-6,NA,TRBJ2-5,CASSLDISVKETQYF,TGTGCCAGCAGCCTTGACATCTCCGTTAAGGAGACCCAGTACTTC
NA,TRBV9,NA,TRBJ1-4,CASSVETGSAKLFF,TGTGCCAGCAGCGTAGAAACAGGGTCGGCGAAACTGTTTTTT
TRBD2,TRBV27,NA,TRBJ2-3,CASSLLVAGVWTDTQYF,TGTGCCAGCAGTTTATTAGTAGCGGGCGTTTGGACAGATACGCAGTATTTT
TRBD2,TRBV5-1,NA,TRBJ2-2,CASSRFFLGGQLNTGELFF,TGCGCCAGCAGCCGTTTTTTTTTGGGAGGGCAGCTGAACACCGGGGAGCTGTTTTTT
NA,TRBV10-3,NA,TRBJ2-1,CAISEAGRQFF,TGTGCCATCAGTGAGGCGGGAAGGCAGTTCTTC
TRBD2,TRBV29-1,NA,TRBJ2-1,CSVEEGWGLGGNEQFF,TGCAGCGTTGAAGAAGGATGGGGACTGGGAGGGAATGAGCAGTTCTTC
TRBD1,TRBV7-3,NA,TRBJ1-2,CASSLTDRADGYTF,TGTGCCAGCAGCTTAACGGACAGGGCTGATGGCTACACCTTC
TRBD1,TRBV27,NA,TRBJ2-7,CASSWDRAAEQYF,TGTGCCAGCAGTTGGGACAGGGCCGCCGAGCAGTACTTC
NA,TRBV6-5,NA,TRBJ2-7,CASTPRLGGSYEQYF,TGTGCCAGCACCCCTAGGTTGGGGGGCTCCTACGAGCAGTACTTC
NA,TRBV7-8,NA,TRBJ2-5,CASSFKRASEGETQYF,TGTGCCAGCAGCTTCAAGAGGGCTAGTGAGGGCGAGACCCAGTACTTC
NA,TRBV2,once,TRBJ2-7,CASSEAPTTYEQYF,TGTGCCAGCAGTGAAGCCCCTACGACCTACGAGCAGTACTTC
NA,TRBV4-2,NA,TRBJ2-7,CASSQVLGYEQYF,TGTGCCAGCAGCCAAGTTCTCGGTTACGAGCAGTACTTC
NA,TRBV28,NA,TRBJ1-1,CASSRLRPEAFF,TGTGCCAGCAGTAGGTTGAGGCCTGAAGCTTTCTTT
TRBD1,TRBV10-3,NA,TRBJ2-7,CAIRGTGTYEQYF,TGTGCCATCAGGGGGACAGGAACCTACGAGCAGTACTTC
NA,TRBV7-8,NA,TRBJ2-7,CASSPTREQYF,TGTGCCAGCAGCCCCACCCGGGAGCAGTACTTC
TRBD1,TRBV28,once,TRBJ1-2,CAGRDRGTYGYTF,TGTGCCGGAAGAGACAGGGGGACCTATGGCTACACCTTC
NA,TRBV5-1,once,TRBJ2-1,CASSVTSSGSYNEQFF,TGCGCCAGCAGCGTAACTAGCTCCGGAAGCTACAATGAGCAGTTCTTC
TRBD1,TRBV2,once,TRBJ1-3,CASSSSGTGHRPGNTIYF,TGTGCCAGCAGTTCCTCGGGGACAGGGCACCGTCCCGGAAACACCATATATTTT
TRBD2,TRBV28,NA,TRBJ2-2,CASSRGGNTGELFF,TGTGCCAGCAGTCGGGGGGGGAACACCGGGGAGCTGTTTTTT
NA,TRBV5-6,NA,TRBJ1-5,CASSSGSLRPQHF,TGTGCCAGCAGCTCGGGGTCGCTTCGGCCCCAGCATTTT
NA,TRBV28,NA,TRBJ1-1,CASSFSPGNTEAFF,TGTGCCAGCAGTTTTAGCCCGGGGAACACTGAAGCTTTCTTT
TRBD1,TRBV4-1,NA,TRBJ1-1,CASSHPGTGKTEAFF,TGCGCCAGCAGCCATCCCGGGACAGGGAAAACTGAAGCTTTCTTT
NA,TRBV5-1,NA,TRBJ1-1,CASSLSLPVNTEAFF,TGCGCCAGCAGCTTGTCCCTACCGGTGAACACTGAAGCTTTCTTT
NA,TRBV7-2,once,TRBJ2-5,CASSSQSFKETQYF,TGTGCCAGCAGCTCACAGTCCTTCAAAGAGACCCAGTACTTC
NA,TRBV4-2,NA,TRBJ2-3,CASSQDGRETHTDTQYF,TGTGCCAGCAGCCAAGATGGGCGGGAAACACACACAGATACGCAGTATTTT
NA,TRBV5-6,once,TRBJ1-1,CASSLILNTEAFF,TGTGCCAGCAGCTTGATCTTGAACACTGAAGCTTTCTTT
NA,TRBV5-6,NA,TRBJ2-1,CASSFLVAGEQFF,TGTGCCAGCAGTTTTTTGGTGGCGGGAGAGCAGTTCTTC
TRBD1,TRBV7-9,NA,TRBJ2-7,CASSMLPGQGTIYEQYF,TGTGCCAGCAGCATGCTCCCGGGACAGGGCACCATCTACGAGCAGTACTTC
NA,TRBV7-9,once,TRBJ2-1,CASNGAFRNEQFF,TGTGCCAGTAACGGTGCTTTCCGCAATGAGCAGTTCTTC
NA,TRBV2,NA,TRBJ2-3,CASNSPRTDTQYF,TGTGCCAGCAACTCACCGAGGACAGATACGCAGTATTTT
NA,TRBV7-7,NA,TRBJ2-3,CASSLSDKLPDTQYF,TGTGCTAGCAGCCTGTCGGACAAGCTACCAGATACGCAGTATTTT